The 32 T cell receptor beta chains given below trace back to one sample, sequenced in a study of blood T cell repertoires in COVID-19. Repertoires were generated with immunoSEQ multiplex PCR, while TCRdb's copy carries only in-frame clones and drops some. Counted here are around 200,000 clones, roughly 78% occurring once; the ten biggest clones make up approximately 3%. The specimen was peripheral blood. Receptors originate from an elderly woman with active or convalescent COVID-19.

This chain connects TRBV19 to TRBJ2-7; D perhaps matches TRBD1 (5 bases). Trimming removed 6 bases at V and 0 bases at J, with 9 bases between. CDR1 LNHDA and CDR2 SQIVND come from the germline V gene (reference sequence). The CDR3 runs 13 residues. The DNA for the CDR3 is TGTGCCAGTAGAGAGACAGCCTCCTACGAGCAGTACTTC. Translating gives CASRETASYEQYF.

The CDR3 loop is CASSFYTGATLSYGYTF. The CDR3 DNA reads TGTGCCAGCAGTTTTTATACAGGAGCAACGCTATCCTATGGCTACACCTTC. The chain is built from TRBV28 and TRBJ1-2; D might be TRBD1 (5 bases). Germline CDR1 and CDR2: MDHEN and SYDVKM. V was pared by 3 bases and J by 4 bases, with 21 bases between. CDR3 length equals 17 residues.

The chain couples TRBV19 to TRBJ2-2; TRBD1 is a possible D gene (7 bases). This CDR3 has 15 residues. Germline CDR1 reads LNHDA; CDR2 reads SQIVND (reference sequence). V shed 5 bases and J shed 4 bases, with 14 bases lying between them. The CDR3 region has the DNA TGTGCCAGTAGTGATGGGCAGGGGGGCACCGGGGAGCTGTTTTTT. The encoded protein is CASSDGQGGTGELFF.

This sequence joins TRBV6-2 or TRBV6-3 and TRBJ2-5; 9 nucleotides line up with TRBD1. V gave up 6 bases and J gave up 2 bases; unmatched junction bases: 10. CDR3 length equals 16 residues. Germline CDR1 reads MNHEY; CDR2 reads SVGEGT. The CDR3, as DNA: TGTGCCAGCAGCCCTGACAGGGGGAGGAGGCAAGAGACCCAGTACTTC. Protein product: CASSPDRGRRQETQYF.

V is TRBV7-6 and J is TRBJ2-1; D gene uncertain. The germline V gene has CDR1 SGHVS and CDR2 FNYEAQ. CDR3 size: 17 residues. V gave up 5 bases and J gave up 6 bases, with 23 bases separating them. The DNA for the CDR3 is TGTGCCAGCAGCACAACCGCTTTCGGTTCCGGGTCCAATGAGCAGTTCTTC. Protein sequence: CASSTTAFGSGSNEQFF.

V and J are TRBV2 and TRBJ1-2; D is perhaps TRBD1 (6 bases). Per germline, CDR1 SNHLY and CDR2 FYNNEI. This CDR3 is 15 amino acids long. Deletions cut 5 bases from V and 4 bases from J, with 17 bases between. The CDR3 reads CASSLSGGLGYGYTF. The CDR3 DNA reads as TGTGCCAGCAGTTTAAGCGGGGGGCTCGGCTATGGCTACACCTTC.

Concerning this clone: Other DNA sequences in the sample encode the same CDR3. V and J are TRBV24-1 and TRBJ2-7, with 9 bases lining up with TRBD1. The CDR3 extends over 15 amino acids. V dropped 3 bases and J dropped 4; count of bases not matched to a gene: 6. Germline assignment: CDR1 KGHDR and CDR2 SFDVKD. The CDR3 sequence is CATSDPGQGSYEQYF. The CDR3 coding sequence is TGTGCCACCAGTGATCCGGGACAGGGTTCTTACGAGCAGTACTTC.

The V and J genes are TRBV7-9 and TRBJ2-1; 9 bases match TRBD1. V shed 5 bases, J shed 8 bases, and the junction held 7 bases outside the gene matches. Germline values: CDR1 SEHNR, CDR2 FQNEAQ (reference sequence). There are 14 residues in the CDR3. For the CDR3, the DNA is TGTGCCAGCAGCCGTACAGGGGGCATGCATGAGCAGTTCTTC. Its protein product is CASSRTGGMHEQFF.

The genes are TRBV4-1 and TRBJ1-5; maybe TRBD1 (5 bases). CDR1 and CDR2 from the germline V gene are MGHRA and YSYEKL. The CDR3 has 15 residues. The V end was cut by 0 bases, the J end by 3 bases, with 9 bases between. The CDR3 sequence: CASSQEQDPNQPQHF. CDR3 nucleotide sequence: TGCGCCAGCAGCCAAGAACAGGACCCCAATCAGCCCCAGCATTTT.

The chain recombines TRBV6-6 with TRBJ2-1; possible D gene TRBD2, 6 bases. CDR1 MNHNY and CDR2 SVGAGI come from the germline V gene (reference sequence). V lost 0 bases and J 5 bases, leaving 11 bases between the germline ends. This CDR3 has 15 residues. The CDR3 DNA follows: TGTGCCAGCAGTTACTCACCCCCGGGGGACAATGAGCAGTTCTTC. As protein: CASSYSPPGDNEQFF.

The chain recombines TRBV18 with TRBJ1-5; perhaps TRBD1 as D (6 bases). The CDR3 contains 13 residues. V lost 5 bases to trimming and J lost 7 bases, with 12 bases between them. Germline values: CDR1 KGHSH, CDR2 LQKENI. CDR3 bases: TGTGCCAGCTCAGCCCTGGACAGACAGCCCCAGCATTTT. Translation: CASSALDRQPQHF. The full variable domain, its missing parts supplied by reference TRBV18 and TRBJ1-5, is NAGVMQNPRHLVRRRGQEARLRCSPMKGHSHVYWYRQLPEEGLKFMVYLQKENIIDESGMPKERFSAEFPKEGPSILRIQQVVRGDSAAYFCASSALDRQPQHFGDGTRLSIL.

The CDR3 nucleotides read TGCGCCAGCAGCTTGGGGGGACTAGGGAGCGAGACCCAGTACTTC. It translates to CASSLGGLGSETQYF. V is TRBV5-1 and J is TRBJ2-5; 8 bases map to TRBD2. This CDR3 spans 15 amino acids. V dropped 0 bases and J dropped 5; count of bases not matched to a gene: 6. The germline CDR1 and CDR2 sequences are SGHRS and YFSETQ.

This clone was counted a few times. The V call is TRBV25-1, the J call TRBJ2-1; 9 nucleotides line up with TRBD1. Germline CDR1 MGHDK, CDR2 SYGVNS. This CDR3 comprises 18 residues. V lost 1 base and J lost 7; bases outside the gene matches: 14. CDR3 region: CASSEWGGGTGPANEQFF. The CDR3 region has the DNA TGTGCCAGCAGTGAATGGGGGGGAGGGACAGGGCCTGCGAATGAGCAGTTCTTC.

The chain couples TRBV4-1 to TRBJ2-3, with 7 positions matching TRBD2. CDR1 is MGHRA, CDR2 YSYEKL, per germline. This CDR3 has 17 amino acids. V lost 1 base and J lost 6; bases outside the gene matches: 13. The CDR3 is CASSQGGGAGPRDTQYF. In DNA, the CDR3 is TGCGCCAGCAGCCAAGGGGGAGGAGCGGGGCCCCGGGATACGCAGTATTTT.

This clone occurred a few times. The J gene is TRBJ2-1, the V gene TRBV5-1; 8 bases map to TRBD2. With V trimmed by 0 bases and J by 5 bases, 4 bases remained unmatched. CDR1 is SGHRS and CDR2 is YFSETQ in the germline V gene. This CDR3 is 15 amino acids long. This CDR3 reads CASSLGLAKNNEQFF. CDR3 DNA: TGCGCCAGCAGCTTGGGACTAGCGAAAAACAATGAGCAGTTCTTC.

The chain is built from TRBV11-2 and TRBJ1-1; no definite D call. The germline V gene encodes CDR1 SGHAT and CDR2 FQNNGV. CDR3 size: 14 residues. V lost 2 bases and J lost 4, with 11 bases in between. The CDR3 DNA follows: TGTGCCAGCAGCTTACTCCGGGGAGGCACTGAAGCTTTCTTT. The encoded protein is CASSLLRGGTEAFF.

The chain employs TRBV15 and TRBJ1-6; perhaps TRBD1 as D (5 bases). This CDR3 has 18 residues. Germline-derived CDR1 and CDR2 are LNHNV and YYDKDF (reference sequence). V shed 3 bases and J shed 0 bases, with 15 bases lying between them. CDR3 in amino acids: CATSSRARPSSYNSPLHF. The CDR3 DNA follows: TGTGCCACCAGCAGCAGGGCCCGGCCCAGCTCCTATAATTCACCCCTCCACTTT.

V usage is TRBV3-1 (or the pseudogene TRBV3-2) and J usage is TRBJ1-3; a weak D match, TRBD1 (6 bases). Germline V lookup: CDR1 LGHDT, CDR2 YNNKEL (reference sequence). Trimming pared 0 bases from V and 2 bases from J, leaving 8 bases between. The CDR3 consists of 15 residues. The DNA for the CDR3 is TGTGCCAGCAGCCAAGATTGGACAGCTGGAAACACCATATATTTT. This sequence encodes CASSQDWTAGNTIYF.

The chain recombines TRBV5-1 with TRBJ2-5, with 12 bases matching TRBD1. This CDR3 has 15 residues. The V gene end was trimmed by 4 bases and the J gene end by 4 bases; junction bases not matched to a gene: 5. Germline CDR1 is SGHRS and CDR2 is YFSETQ. For the CDR3, the DNA is TGCGCCAGCAGCCTGGGACAGGGGGCGGGAGAGACCCAGTACTTC. Translated: CASSLGQGAGETQYF.

The chain is built from TRBV10-3 and TRBJ1-4, with a possible D match to TRBD1 (6 bases). The V gene's germline CDR1 is ENHRY and CDR2 SYGVKD. The V end lost 3 bases, the J end lost 5 bases, and 13 bases lay between the germline ends. The CDR3 loop spans 15 amino acids. The CDR3 nucleotides are TGTGCCATCAGTGACATGGGGGGGCGGAATGAAAAACTGTTTTTT. Translating it yields CAISDMGGRNEKLFF.

The V call is TRBV21-1, the J call TRBJ2-3; the D call of TRBD1 is as the table states it, not checked on the DNA. TRBV21-1 is designated a pseudogene. The CDR3 is made up of 11 amino acids. The CDR3 bases are TGTGCGAGACAGGGAAGTGGTACGCAGTATTTT. It specifies CARQGSGTQYF.

For the CDR3, the DNA is TGTGCCAGCAGCTGGACAGGGGGCGGTGAGAAACTGTTTTTT. It translates to CASSWTGGGEKLFF. The chain couples TRBV11-2 to TRBJ1-4; 11 nucleotides align to TRBD1. With 4 bases clipped from V and 11 bases from J, the junction kept 6 bases outside the gene matches. Germline CDR1 is SGHAT and CDR2 is FQNNGV. The CDR3 runs to 14 residues.

This chain joins TRBV4-1 and TRBJ1-5, with D unresolved. CDR1 is MGHRA and CDR2 is YSYEKL in the germline V gene. The germline V and J ends were trimmed by 1 base and 3 bases, with 10 bases remaining between them. The CDR3 has 15 residues. For the CDR3, the DNA is TGCGCCAGCAGCCAAGCTTTCACGGTCAATCAGCCCCAGCATTTT. It encodes CASSQAFTVNQPQHF.

V usage is TRBV7-9 and J usage is TRBJ2-3, with 10 bases identical to TRBD1. The CDR3 totals 16 residues. Trimming removed 5 bases from V and 2 bases from J; junction bases left unmatched: 7. Germline CDR1 is SEHNR and CDR2 is FQNEAQ (reference sequence). The CDR3 DNA sequence: TGTGCCAGCAGCGACCGGGACAGGGGCTCCACAGATACGCAGTATTTT. It is translated as CASSDRDRGSTDTQYF.

This clone was observed a handful of times. The rearrangement links TRBV5-4 to TRBJ2-7; maybe TRBD2 (7 bases). V was clipped by 1 base and J by 4 bases, with 15 bases between them. Germline V gene sequence: CDR1 SGHNT, CDR2 YYREEE (reference sequence). This CDR3 has 15 amino acids. The CDR3 region is CASSLSGAGGYEQYF. In nucleotides, the CDR3 is TGTGCCAGCAGCTTGTCGGGGGCCGGGGGGTACGAGCAGTACTTC.

The chain has TRBV2 and TRBJ1-5, with D possibly matching TRBD1 (6 bases). V lost 8 bases and J lost 1, with 6 bases in between. CDR1 is SNHLY and CDR2 is FYNNEI in the germline V gene. The CDR3 loop spans 12 amino acids. The CDR3 nucleotides are TGTGCCAGCGGGACAAGCAATCAGCCCCAGCATTTT. This sequence encodes CASGTSNQPQHF.

This clone is a singleton in its sample. The rearrangement joins TRBV5-1 to TRBJ1-6; 7 bases fit TRBD1. The ends lost 4 bases at V and 5 bases at J; junction bases unmatched: 6. CDR3 length: 15 amino acids. The V gene's germline CDR1 is SGHRS and CDR2 YFSETQ. In DNA, the CDR3 is TGCGCCAGCAGCGGGGACAGCGATCATAATTCACCCCTCCACTTT. The encoded protein is CASSGDSDHNSPLHF.

This chain links TRBV28 with TRBJ2-5; D remains unclear. Germline CDR1 reads MDHEN; CDR2 reads SYDVKM. Trimming cost V 5 bases and J 2 bases, with 9 bases left between them. CDR3 size: 13 residues. CDR3 in amino acids: CASSRANQETQYF. CDR3 nucleotide sequence: TGTGCCAGCAGTCGCGCCAATCAAGAGACCCAGTACTTC.

The chain employs TRBV7-8 and TRBJ1-2; TRBD1 agrees at 12 bases. After removal of 5 bases from V and 13 bases from J, the junction contained 11 bases not matched to a gene. The CDR3 is 14 amino acids. Germline CDR1 SGHVS, CDR2 FQNEAQ. As DNA, the CDR3 is TGTGCCAGCAGCCCCGGGACAGGGGGCTTCGGTAGCACCTTC. It encodes CASSPGTGGFGSTF.

The chain combines TRBV5-6 with TRBJ1-6; D is unclear. This CDR3 has 14 amino acids. Trimming took 2 bases from V and 6 from J, leaving 9 bases between them. Germline loops: CDR1 SGHDT, CDR2 YYEEEE. CDR3 DNA: TGTGCCAGCAGCTTCGGGGTTGGTAATTCACCCCTCCACTTT. Translating gives CASSFGVGNSPLHF.

This chain joins TRBV19 and TRBJ1-5; D may be TRBD1 (5 bases). Trimming removed 3 bases at V and 0 bases at J, with 15 bases between. This CDR3 has 17 residues. The germline CDR1 and CDR2 sequences are LNHDA and SQIVND (reference sequence). CDR3 DNA sequence: TGTGCCAGTAGTATTAGGACAACTGCGTATAGCAATCAGCCCCAGCATTTT. Amino acids: CASSIRTTAYSNQPQHF.

This sequence joins TRBV7-9 and TRBJ2-7; 8 positions agree with TRBD1. The V gene end was trimmed by 4 bases and the J gene end by 3 bases; junction bases not matched to a gene: 5. Germline CDR1 and CDR2: SEHNR and FQNEAQ (reference sequence). The CDR3 length is 14 residues. CDR3 sequence: CASSSPGQDYEQYF. The CDR3 coding sequence is TGTGCCAGCAGCTCCCCGGGACAGGACTACGAGCAGTACTTC. Filled out from reference TRBV7-9 and TRBJ2-7, the complete variable domain reads DTGVSQNPRHKITKRGQNVTFRCDPISEHNRLYWYRQTLGQGPEFLTYFQNEAQLEKSRLLSDRFSAERPKGSFSTLEIQRTEQGDSAMYLCASSSPGQDYEQYFGPGTRLTVT.